The 20 T cell receptor beta chains reported below all come from one sample, sequenced in a study of neoadjuvant anti-PD-1 for oral cavity cancer. Data came from immunoSEQ multiplex PCR; TCRdb stores just in-frame clones and leaves some out. The repertoire holds some 66,000 clones, with 65% to 85% as singletons. Material: PBMCs, obtained before nivolumab (anti-PD-1) treatment. The source of these receptors is a person aged 40 to 85 with oral cavity squamous cell carcinoma.

V gene TRBV7-6 combines with J gene TRBJ1-5; D is uncertain. The CDR3 is 12 residues long. V dropped 5 bases and J dropped 1 base, with 3 bases sitting between them. Germline lookup yields CDR1 SGHVS and CDR2 FNYEAQ. CDR3 DNA sequence: TGTGCCAGCAGCCACAGCAATCAGCCCCAGCATTTT. Its protein product is CASSHSNQPQHF.

The J gene is TRBJ2-1, the V gene TRBV10-3, with 8 bases aligning to TRBD2. With V trimmed by 4 bases and J by 5 bases, 1 base remained unmatched. The CDR3 is made up of 13 amino acids. Germline CDR1 ENHRY, CDR2 SYGVKD. CDR3 DNA sequence: TGTGCCATCAGTGGGACTAGCCACAATGAGCAGTTCTTC. This gives the protein CAISGTSHNEQFF.

This chain connects TRBV5-1 to TRBJ2-5; 8 bases match TRBD2. This CDR3 contains 14 residues. The germline gives CDR1 SGHRS, CDR2 YFSETQ. The V gene end was trimmed by 4 bases and the J gene end by 6 bases; junction bases not matched to a gene: 8. In DNA form, the CDR3 reads TGCGCCAGCAGCCCCCGGGGGGGGCTGCAGACCCAGTACTTC. Residues: CASSPRGGLQTQYF.

The chain carries TRBV13 and TRBJ1-3; D is undetermined. The CDR3 totals 14 residues. V lost 3 bases, J lost 0 bases, and 6 bases lay in between. Germline V lookup: CDR1 PRHDT, CDR2 FYEKMQ (reference sequence). The CDR3 coding sequence is TGTGCCAGCAGCTTCCCAGCCTCTGGAAACACCATATATTTT. This sequence encodes CASSFPASGNTIYF.

This clone was observed a few times. The chain recombines TRBV18 with TRBJ2-5; D not resolved. The germline V and J ends were trimmed by 0 bases and 5 bases, with 10 bases remaining between them. The CDR3 is 14 residues long. Per the germline V gene, CDR1 is KGHSH and CDR2 is LQKENI. The CDR3 bases are TGTGCCAGCTCACCACCCTACCTGAGGGAGACCCAGTACTTC. This translates into CASSPPYLRETQYF.

This clone has a single count. The junction and the germline gene differ at one end; a read error may be behind it. The V gene is TRBV4-2, the J gene TRBJ1-1; D remains ambiguous. The CDR3 is 15 residues long. From germline, CDR1 is LGHNA and CDR2 YNFKEQ. The CDR3 region has the DNA TGTGCCAGCAGCCAATCCCTAGGGCCGGAAACTGTAGCTTTCTTT. It specifies CASSQSLGPETVAFF.

The chain employs TRBV5-1 and TRBJ2-3; 13 nucleotides match TRBD2. V shed 4 bases, J shed 7 bases, and the junction held 6 bases outside the gene matches. Germline lookup yields CDR1 SGHRS and CDR2 YFSETQ. The CDR3 has 15 amino acids. The CDR3 loop is CASSPGTSGTNTQYF. In nucleotides, the CDR3 is TGCGCCAGCAGCCCCGGGACTAGCGGGACAAATACGCAGTATTTT.

The gene calls are TRBV4-2 and TRBJ2-7; unclear D gene. There are 14 residues in the CDR3. V was cut by 1 base and J by 0 bases, with 7 bases left in between. Germline CDR1 and CDR2: LGHNA and YNFKEQ. The DNA for the CDR3 is TGTGCCAGCAGCCAAGTTGACTCCTCCTACGAGCAGTACTTC. It codes for CASSQVDSSYEQYF.

This sequence joins TRBV11-3 and TRBJ2-3; D might be TRBD2 (5 bases). The CDR3 length is 15 residues. Trimming took off 3 bases at V and 1 base at J, with 11 bases between the two ends. The V gene's germline CDR1 is SGHNT and CDR2 YENEEA. CDR3 protein: CASSFGIVGTDTQYF. CDR3 DNA sequence: TGTGCCAGCAGCTTCGGGATTGTTGGCACAGATACGCAGTATTTT. Complete variable domain (other parts from reference TRBV11-3 and TRBJ2-3): EAGVVQSPRYKIIEKKQPVAFWCNPISGHNTLYWYLQNLGQGPELLIRYENEEAVDDSQLPKDRFSAERLKGVDSTLKIQPAELGDSAVYLCASSFGIVGTDTQYFGPGTRLTVL.

The chain uses TRBV14 and TRBJ2-1; D remains unclear. Germline V gene sequence: CDR1 SGHDN, CDR2 FVKESK. Trimming cost V 4 bases and J 4 bases, with 11 bases left between them. The CDR3 loop spans 14 amino acids. The CDR3 region has the DNA TGTGCCAGCAGCCTCGCTACAGTTTACAATGAGCAGTTCTTC. It is translated as CASSLATVYNEQFF.

This clone is a singleton in its sample. V is TRBV6-1 and J is TRBJ2-3; no reliable D call. The CDR3 loop spans 15 amino acids. V was shortened by 7 bases and J by 1 base, with 15 bases between the two germline ends. CDR1 is MNHNS, CDR2 SASEGT, per germline. The CDR3 DNA reads as TGTGCCAGCAAAGCTAGAGTTCGCGGCACAGATACGCAGTATTTT. It specifies CASKARVRGTDTQYF.

V gene TRBV7-8 combines with J gene TRBJ2-7; no firm D call. Per the germline V gene, CDR1 is SGHVS and CDR2 is FQNEAQ. V was pared by 5 bases and J by 3 bases, with 17 bases between. This CDR3 spans 15 amino acids. For the CDR3, the DNA is TGTGCCAGCAGCCAGCCTCGGGCAAGAATCTACGAGCAGTACTTC. It translates to CASSQPRARIYEQYF.

This clone was detected only a few times. The chain carries TRBV14 and TRBJ1-1, with a weak D call TRBD1 (6 bases). The V end was cut by 4 bases, the J end by 11 bases, with 14 bases between. The CDR3 is made up of 12 amino acids. The V gene's germline CDR1 is SGHDN and CDR2 FVKESK. Here the CDR3 DNA reads TGTGCCAGCAGCCTTTCCGGGACAAGGGCTTTCTTT. The encoded protein is CASSLSGTRAFF. Filled out from reference TRBV14 and TRBJ1-1, the complete variable domain reads EAGVTQFPSHSVIEKGQTVTLRCDPISGHDNLYWYRRVMGKEIKFLLHFVKESKQDESGMPNNRFLAERTGGTYSTLKVQPAELEDSGVYFCASSLSGTRAFFGQGTRLTVV.

This clone was seen only once. The gene calls are TRBV11-2 and TRBJ1-6, with 12 bases matching TRBD1. In germline, CDR1 is SGHAT, CDR2 FQNNGV. With 4 bases clipped from V and 10 bases from J, the junction kept 11 bases outside the gene matches. The CDR3 runs 17 residues. In nucleotides, the CDR3 is TGTGCCAGCAGCTCCCTCCGGGACAGGGGGCTTTGGTCACCCCTCCACTTT. Encoded protein: CASSSLRDRGLWSPLHF.

The chain recombines TRBV9 with TRBJ2-7, with 7 nucleotides matching TRBD2. Unmatched junction bases numbered 1, after V lost 4 bases and J lost 3 bases. CDR3 length: 12 residues. Germline assignment: CDR1 SGDLS and CDR2 YYNGEE. The CDR3 DNA is TGTGCCAGCAGCCCGGGAGGCTACGAGCAGTACTTC. Translated, it gives CASSPGGYEQYF. Combining the CDR3 with reference TRBV9 and TRBJ2-7 gives the whole variable domain DSGVTQTPKHLITATGQRVTLRCSPRSGDLSVYWYQQSLDQGLQFLIQYYNGEERAKGNILERFSAQQFPDLHSELNLSSLELGDSALYFCASSPGGYEQYFGPGTRLTVT.

This clone appeared once. Other DNA sequences in this sample translate to the same CDR3. The chain couples TRBV9 to TRBJ1-2, with TRBD1 matching over 9 bases. J was trimmed by 4 bases and V by 2 bases; bases with no gene match: 3. The germline CDR1 and CDR2 sequences are SGDLS and YYNGEE. This CDR3 is 14 amino acids long. The CDR3 coding sequence is TGTGCCAGCAGCGTGGGACAGGGTACCTATGGCTACACCTTC. The encoded protein is CASSVGQGTYGYTF.

The chain has TRBV30 and TRBJ2-5; the match to TRBD2 covers 8 bases. The germline gives CDR1 GTSNPN, CDR2 SVGIG (reference sequence). The CDR3 is 17 residues long. Trimming at V came to 3 bases and at J to 5 bases, leaving 17 bases not matched to a gene. CDR3 nucleotide sequence: TGTGCCTGGAGGAGCCCACGAAGCGGGAGAGGGTCGGAGACCCAGTACTTC. It encodes CAWRSPRSGRGSETQYF.

The chain links TRBV5-1 to TRBJ2-3; D is perhaps TRBD2 (5 bases). Germline V gene lookup returns CDR1 SGHRS and CDR2 YFSETQ. The V end lost 0 bases, the J end lost 7 bases, and 15 bases lay between the germline ends. This CDR3 region has 15 residues. CDR3 loop: CASSLAGGESNTQYF. DNA for the CDR3: TGCGCCAGCAGCTTGGCAGGAGGTGAATCAAATACGCAGTATTTT.

The chain joins TRBV5-6 to TRBJ2-5; weak D call: TRBD2 (6 bases). The germline V gene encodes CDR1 SGHDT and CDR2 YYEEEE. V was shortened by 2 bases and J by 5 bases, with 10 bases between the two germline ends. The CDR3 length is 13 residues. The chain's CDR3 is CASSFPLAETQYF. CDR3 in DNA: TGTGCCAGCAGCTTCCCGCTAGCGGAGACCCAGTACTTC.

The chain joins TRBV19 to TRBJ2-1; no reliable D call. CDR1 and CDR2 (germline): LNHDA, SQIVND (reference sequence). This CDR3 spans 12 amino acids. V lost 2 bases, J lost 6 bases, and 5 bases lay in between. The CDR3 is CASSIRVNEQFF. CDR3 coding DNA: TGTGCCAGTAGTATACGCGTCAATGAGCAGTTCTTC.